The 4 T cell receptor beta chains below come from one sample, sequenced in a study of CD8+CD57+ T cells in acquired aplastic anemia. Sequenced patients had shown CD8+CD57+ cell expansion by flow cytometry. Template material for TCR beta VDJ and CDR3 profiling consisted of genomic DNA. TCRdb redid the calling of the reads with MiXCR, one entry per CDR3 protein. The data show roughly 500,000 distinct CDR3 sequences, more than 25% seen once. The sample was sorted CD4+, CD8+, or CD8+CD57+ T cells (not recorded which) from PBMCs. The receptor source for this set is a human donor with aplastic anemia.

This clonotype appeared many times. V is TRBV19 and J is TRBJ2-5, with D perhaps matching TRBD1 or TRBD2 (5 bases each). This CDR3 spans 16 amino acids. Per the germline V gene, CDR1 is LNHDA and CDR2 is SQIVND (reference sequence). Trimming left V 4 bases short and J 1 base short, with 16 bases between. CDR3 sequence reads: CASSKGGTGFQETQYF. DNA for the CDR3: TGTGCCAGTAGTAAGGGTGGGACGGGCTTCCAAGAGACCCAGTACTTC.

The chain carries TRBV6-2 or TRBV6-3 and TRBJ2-1, with D perhaps assigned TRBD1 or TRBD2 (6 bases each). With 2 bases removed from V and 10 bases from J, the gap between germline ends came to 12 bases. The CDR3 loop spans 13 amino acids. Looked up from germline, CDR1 is MNHEY and CDR2 is SVGEGT. The CDR3 sequence: CASSYGGGVEQFF. The CDR3 DNA reads as TGTGCCAGCAGTTACGGAGGGGGAGTCGAGCAGTTCTTC.

This clonotype was picked up a small number of times. V is TRBV5-5 and J is TRBJ2-2; D is unclear. CDR3 length equals 15 residues. The ends were cut back, 0 bases at V and 3 bases at J, with 9 bases in the middle. Germline loops: CDR1 SGHKS, CDR2 YYEKEE (reference sequence). The DNA for the CDR3 is TGTGCCAGCAGCTTGGCGGGCAAGGACACCGGGGAGCTGTTTTTT. Translating gives CASSLAGKDTGELFF.

The chain combines TRBV6-2 or TRBV6-3 with TRBJ1-1, with D unclear. Germline CDR1 is MNHEY and CDR2 is SVGEGT. This CDR3 comprises 12 residues. V was cut by 2 bases and J by 5 bases, with 6 bases left in between. The CDR3 DNA reads TGTGCCAGCAGTTACGCGGCGACTGAAGCTTTCTTT. This codes for CASSYAATEAFF.